Sequencing of this TCR beta chain was carried out in a study of CD8+CD57+ T cells in acquired aplastic anemia (dated by TCRdb to 2017 to 2018). Some background on the complete study: On average, sorted CD4+ and CD8+ cells yielded around 3.4 ug of extracted DNA, with a range of roughly 0.18 to 30 ug. A CD8+CD57+ expansion meant a frequency higher than the mean frequency seen in healthy subjects.

Expansion of CD8+CD57+ cells had been shown by flow cytometry in the patients chosen for sequencing. Severe acquired aplastic anemia was diagnosed in all patients according to International Study of Aplastic Anemia and Agranulocytosis and Camitta criteria. No therapy had been received by the patients at the time of blood sampling. TCR repertoires of sorted CD4+ and CD8+ blood T cells from severe aplastic anemia patients and healthy subjects were deep-sequenced in the study. Patients were enrolled in the USA under clinicaltrials.gov protocols 00001620, 01623167, 00001397, 00071045, 00081523 and 00961064. Ficoll-Paque density gradient centrifugation was used to isolate peripheral blood mononuclear cells. Before DNA extraction, CD4+ and CD8+ T cells were sorted with FACS or magnetic beads. Genomic DNA served as template for TCR beta VDJ combination and CDR3 sequence profiling. An Illumina HiSeq 2000 was used for TCR repertoire sequencing. The study's own analysis went as follows. TRBV/TRBJ rearrangement plots, CDR3 size and DJ length profiles, and Simpson's diversity index were used to assess repertoires. The most abundant DNA sequence in the deep sequencing data was defined as the immunodominant clone. CDR3 amino acid sequences were screened for sharing across subjects and compared with published repertoires and the VDJdb database. TCRdb itself trimmed the public reads at Q25 with fastp, ran MiXCR and retained productive beta chains. Entries are consolidated by CDR3 protein sequence, retaining the most common genes and DNA. These V and J calls rely on TCRdb rather than the paper's analysis. This sample comprises 310,000 or so distinct CDR3 sequences, around three fifths of them detected only once. Jointly, the top ten make up around 1.3% of the sample.

Between the V and J ends, shortened by 3 bases and 5 bases respectively, the junction contains 7 bases. The CDR3 starts with the cysteine, ends with the phenylalanine, and has 12 residues. The only DNA kept is the CDR3, 36 bases in frame from the first base. For CDR1 and CDR2, the germline V gene lists MNHNS and SASEGT. Here is what the overall study found, with its caveats: Between patients and healthy controls, no significant difference in CD8+ Simpson's diversity was found (P=0.060). Roughly 30 CD8+ CDR3 sequences were shared between patients and controls but appeared highly expressed in patients and within their immunodominant clones.

Many counts were recorded for this clonotype. There is no known antigen for this receptor. Base qualities are not provided; no much larger clone lies one nucleotide away. The sample consisted of sorted CD4+, CD8+, or CD8+CD57+ T cells (not recorded which) from PBMCs. This TCR was sampled from a human donor with aplastic anemia. The V gene is TRBV6-1 and the J gene is TRBJ1-2; a confident D gene designation cannot be given. The CDR3 protein is CASSDTRYGYTF. At the DNA level, the sequence is TGTGCCAGCAGTGATACAAGATATGGCTACACCTTC.